Included here is one T cell receptor (beta chain) sequence, with context. In the study's own analysis: Quantification of nucleated cells was approximated via reference gene primer amplification. Produced via immunoSEQ multiplex PCR; TCRdb's table is partial and in-frame only. V, J and clone size reflect that table, while D and trimming were determined from the DNA. The data hold approximately 61,000 clones, with roughly 71% observed a single time. The entry originates in a study of blood T cell repertoires in COVID-19. Study as a whole: Samples representing acute and convalescent COVID-19 were sourced from the United States, Italy and Spain.

The CDR3 consists of 12 residues. CDR1 SNHLY and CDR2 FYNNEI come from the germline V gene. Trimming left V 8 bases short and J 6 bases short, with 11 bases between. The TCR comes from a human donor in a cohort sampled during active COVID-19. Sequenced input: peripheral blood. The J gene is TRBJ2-4, the V gene TRBV2, with D possibly matching TRBD1 (5 bases). CDR3 residues: CASGPTANIQYF. The DNA for the CDR3 is TGTGCCAGCGGACCGACAGCAAACATTCAGTACTTC. Complete variable domain (other parts from reference TRBV2 and TRBJ2-4): EPEVTQTPSHQVTQMGQEVILRCVPISNHLYFYWYRQILGQKVEFLVSFYNNEISEKSEIFDDQFSVERPDGSNFTLKIRSTKLEDSAMYFCASGPTANIQYFGAGTRLSVL.